This is a list of T cell receptor beta chains from one sample in a study of STAT5B mutations in CD4+ large granular lymphocyte leukemia. TCRdb's table, derived via immunoSEQ multiplex PCR, lists solely in-frame clones and lacks some. The repertoire holds about 27,000 clones, with 70% to 80% as singletons. Sequenced material: CD4+ T cells from blood buffy coats. All receptors come from a human donor in good health. Each CDR3 is given with its conserved first and last residue. D genes are given only for firm matches. Rows give clone size only sometimes, using once, few, many, or a class for an expanded clone.

v_call: TRBV11-3; j_call: TRBJ2-7; clone_size: few; d_call: TRBD2; cdr3_nt: TGTGCCAGCAGCCCGACTAGCGGGTTTGCCTACGAGCAGTACTTC; cdr3_aa: CASSPTSGFAYEQYF
v_call: TRBV5-5; j_call: TRBJ2-5; clone_size: .; d_call: .; cdr3_nt: TGTGCCAGCAGCCCTACGCCGGAGGGAACCCAGTACTTC; cdr3_aa: CASSPTPEGTQYF
v_call: TRBV6-5; j_call: TRBJ1-4; clone_size: .; d_call: .; cdr3_nt: TGTGCCAGCAGTTACTCGTTGCAGGCATATGAAAAACTGTTTTTT; cdr3_aa: CASSYSLQAYEKLFF
v_call: TRBV6-6; j_call: TRBJ2-7; clone_size: .; d_call: .; cdr3_nt: TGTGCCAGCAGTTACTCGGGACCAGAACCCGAGCAGTACTTC; cdr3_aa: CASSYSGPEPEQYF
v_call: TRBV20-1; j_call: TRBJ2-5; clone_size: .; d_call: .; cdr3_nt: TGCAGTGCCAGGAAAGAGACCCAGTACTTC; cdr3_aa: CSARKETQYF
v_call: TRBV7-2; j_call: TRBJ2-3; clone_size: .; d_call: .; cdr3_nt: TGTGCCAGCAGCTTAGGCTCCTCCAGCACAGATACGCAGTATTTT; cdr3_aa: CASSLGSSSTDTQYF
v_call: TRBV5-6; j_call: TRBJ1-4; clone_size: .; d_call: .; cdr3_nt: TGTGCCAGCAGCTATGGAGCGAGTGAAAAACTGTTTTTT; cdr3_aa: CASSYGASEKLFF
v_call: TRBV19; j_call: TRBJ1-4; clone_size: .; d_call: .; cdr3_nt: TGTGCCAGTAGTAGGGGAATTCGGGAGACAACTAATGAAAAACTGTTTTTT; cdr3_aa: CASSRGIRETTNEKLFF
v_call: TRBV6-1; j_call: TRBJ1-6; clone_size: .; d_call: .; cdr3_nt: TGTGCCAGCGATCTCGACGGGCTAGACTCACCCCTCCACTTT; cdr3_aa: CASDLDGLDSPLHF
v_call: TRBV6-6; j_call: TRBJ2-2; clone_size: once; d_call: TRBD2; cdr3_nt: TGTGCCAGCAGTCCTGGACTAGCGGGGGGCACCGGGGAGCTGTTTTTT; cdr3_aa: CASSPGLAGGTGELFF
v_call: TRBV27; j_call: TRBJ1-5; clone_size: .; d_call: .; cdr3_nt: TGTGCCAGCAGTCTAGAACCAACAGGGAGCAATCAGCCCCAGCATTTT; cdr3_aa: CASSLEPTGSNQPQHF
v_call: TRBV5-1; j_call: TRBJ2-1; clone_size: few; d_call: .; cdr3_nt: TGCGCCAGCAGCTTGGCCGTGGCAGACAATGAGCAGTTCTTC; cdr3_aa: CASSLAVADNEQFF
v_call: TRBV19; j_call: TRBJ2-2; clone_size: .; d_call: .; cdr3_nt: TGTGCCACTACCCTCGGGAGAGGATCCTACACCGGGGAGCTGTTTTTT; cdr3_aa: CATTLGRGSYTGELFF
v_call: TRBV28; j_call: TRBJ1-4; clone_size: .; d_call: .; cdr3_nt: TGTGCCAGCAGCCCCCTCGTGAGATATGCAACTAATGAAAAACTGTTTTTT; cdr3_aa: CASSPLVRYATNEKLFF
v_call: TRBV5-1; j_call: TRBJ2-3; clone_size: .; d_call: .; cdr3_nt: TGCGCCAGCAGCTTTGGGGACGGACCCACAGATACGCAGTATTTT; cdr3_aa: CASSFGDGPTDTQYF
v_call: TRBV29-1; j_call: TRBJ2-5; clone_size: .; d_call: .; cdr3_nt: TGCAGCGTCCTGAAAACCCAAGAGACCCAGTACTTC; cdr3_aa: CSVLKTQETQYF
v_call: TRBV6-1; j_call: TRBJ2-5; clone_size: few; d_call: .; cdr3_nt: TGTGCCAGCAGTGAACACTCTAAGGGCAGACCCTATGAGACCCAGTACTTC; cdr3_aa: CASSEHSKGRPYETQYF
v_call: TRBV19; j_call: TRBJ2-5; clone_size: .; d_call: TRBD2; cdr3_nt: TGTGCCAGTAGTCCAAGACTAGCGGGAGGCCTTTCACGGGAGACCCAGTACTTC; cdr3_aa: CASSPRLAGGLSRETQYF
v_call: TRBV5-4; j_call: TRBJ2-3; clone_size: .; d_call: .; cdr3_nt: TGTGCCAGCAGCTTGGGGGGAGTAAGCACAGATACGCAGTATTTT; cdr3_aa: CASSLGGVSTDTQYF
v_call: TRBV7-9; j_call: TRBJ2-2; clone_size: .; d_call: .; cdr3_nt: TGTGCCAGCAGCTTAGGGTCCGGGAACACCGGGGAGCTGTTTTTT; cdr3_aa: CASSLGSGNTGELFF
v_call: TRBV29-1; j_call: TRBJ1-1; clone_size: .; d_call: .; cdr3_nt: TGCAGCGTTCGGCAGTTCGGCACTGAAGCTTTCTTT; cdr3_aa: CSVRQFGTEAFF
v_call: TRBV6-4; j_call: TRBJ2-3; clone_size: .; d_call: TRBD2; cdr3_nt: TGTGCCAGCAGTGACTTAGCGGGTCCCCAAGGTACGCAGTATTTT; cdr3_aa: CASSDLAGPQGTQYF
v_call: TRBV7-9; j_call: TRBJ2-3; clone_size: .; d_call: .; cdr3_nt: TGTGCCAGCAGCTTAGGGACAACACCATCCACAGATACGCAGTATTTT; cdr3_aa: CASSLGTTPSTDTQYF
v_call: TRBV11-1; j_call: TRBJ1-5; clone_size: .; d_call: .; cdr3_nt: TGTGCCAGCAGCTCGGGGGAAAATCAGCCCCAGCATTTT; cdr3_aa: CASSSGENQPQHF
v_call: TRBV11-2; j_call: TRBJ2-5; clone_size: .; d_call: .; cdr3_nt: TGTGCCAGCAGCCCTATAATGGGAGCGCAAGAGACCCAGTACTTC; cdr3_aa: CASSPIMGAQETQYF
v_call: TRBV5-6; j_call: TRBJ1-2; clone_size: .; d_call: .; cdr3_nt: TGTGCCAGCAGGCGGGTAGGGAATAACTATGGCTACACCTTC; cdr3_aa: CASRRVGNNYGYTF
v_call: TRBV5-1; j_call: TRBJ2-4; clone_size: .; d_call: TRBD1; cdr3_nt: TGCGCCAGCAGCTTGGGGGGACAGGGGGAAGGTGGCGCCAAAAACATTCAGTACTTC; cdr3_aa: CASSLGGQGEGGAKNIQYF
v_call: TRBV19; j_call: TRBJ2-3; clone_size: .; d_call: .; cdr3_nt: TGTGCCAGTAAATACCAGGACCGAGATACGCAGTATTTT; cdr3_aa: CASKYQDRDTQYF
v_call: TRBV28; j_call: TRBJ1-5; clone_size: .; d_call: .; cdr3_nt: TGTGCCAGCACGTCCCCTAGCAATCAGCCCCAGCATTTT; cdr3_aa: CASTSPSNQPQHF
v_call: TRBV2; j_call: TRBJ1-2; clone_size: .; d_call: .; cdr3_nt: TGTGCCACCCTACCCGACTTTAACTATGGCTACACCTTC; cdr3_aa: CATLPDFNYGYTF
v_call: TRBV9; j_call: TRBJ1-2; clone_size: .; d_call: .; cdr3_nt: TGTGCCAGCAGCGTAAAAGAAAGCTATGGCTACACCTTC; cdr3_aa: CASSVKESYGYTF
v_call: TRBV5-1; j_call: TRBJ1-3; clone_size: .; d_call: TRBD1; cdr3_nt: TGCGCCAGCAGCTTGTCCTCAGGGGGCTCCTCTGGAAACACCATATATTTT; cdr3_aa: CASSLSSGGSSGNTIYF
v_call: TRBV7-2; j_call: TRBJ1-2; clone_size: few; d_call: .; cdr3_nt: TGTGCCAGCAGCCTACAGCAGGGGTACTATGGCTACACCTTC; cdr3_aa: CASSLQQGYYGYTF
v_call: TRBV6-5; j_call: TRBJ2-3; clone_size: .; d_call: .; cdr3_nt: TGTGCCACGACTGTGGAGGGGGGCGCAACGCAGTATTTT; cdr3_aa: CATTVEGGATQYF
v_call: TRBV28; j_call: TRBJ2-3; clone_size: .; d_call: .; cdr3_nt: TGTGCCAGCAGTTTTTTACAGGGCACAGATACGCAGTATTTT; cdr3_aa: CASSFLQGTDTQYF
v_call: TRBV7-8; j_call: TRBJ1-1; clone_size: .; d_call: .; cdr3_nt: TGTGCCAGCAGCCTGAACTCTTTGAACACTGAAGCTTTCTTT; cdr3_aa: CASSLNSLNTEAFF
v_call: TRBV5-4; j_call: TRBJ1-6; clone_size: few; d_call: .; cdr3_nt: TGTGCCAGCAGCCTCGACGGGACGCATTCACCCCTCCACTTT; cdr3_aa: CASSLDGTHSPLHF
v_call: TRBV7-2; j_call: TRBJ2-3; clone_size: .; d_call: .; cdr3_nt: TGTGCCAGCAGCCCTCGAGCTTTTCCAGATACGCAGTATTTT; cdr3_aa: CASSPRAFPDTQYF
v_call: TRBV7-2; j_call: TRBJ2-1; clone_size: .; d_call: TRBD2; cdr3_nt: TGTGCCAGCAGCCGAATAGCGGGGGGTTACAATGAGCAGTTCTTC; cdr3_aa: CASSRIAGGYNEQFF
v_call: TRBV11-1; j_call: TRBJ1-1; clone_size: .; d_call: .; cdr3_nt: TGTGCCAGCAGCTCCGTACTGAGGGGTTCCAACACTGAAGCTTTCTTT; cdr3_aa: CASSSVLRGSNTEAFF
v_call: TRBV7-2; j_call: TRBJ2-1; clone_size: .; d_call: .; cdr3_nt: TGTGCCAGCAGCTTAGCTGGTGAGCAGTTCTTC; cdr3_aa: CASSLAGEQFF
v_call: TRBV6-5; j_call: TRBJ1-1; clone_size: few; d_call: .; cdr3_nt: TGTGCCAGCAGCCGGACAGCAACGAACACTGAAGCTTTCTTT; cdr3_aa: CASSRTATNTEAFF
v_call: TRBV5-4; j_call: TRBJ1-4; clone_size: .; d_call: .; cdr3_nt: TGTGCCAGCAGCTTGGGGGGAGATACATCAAAACTGTTTTTT; cdr3_aa: CASSLGGDTSKLFF
v_call: TRBV7-2; j_call: TRBJ1-5; clone_size: few; d_call: .; cdr3_nt: TGTGCCAGCAGCTTCAGCAATCAGCCCCAGCATTTT; cdr3_aa: CASSFSNQPQHF
v_call: TRBV6-5; j_call: TRBJ2-7; clone_size: .; d_call: .; cdr3_nt: TGTGCCACCACCCCTTCGGGACAATTCTACGAGCAGTACTTC; cdr3_aa: CATTPSGQFYEQYF
v_call: TRBV5-1; j_call: TRBJ2-1; clone_size: .; d_call: TRBD2; cdr3_nt: TGCGCCAGCAGCCAATTCTCGGGGGGGTTAGATGAGCAGTTCTTC; cdr3_aa: CASSQFSGGLDEQFF
v_call: TRBV28; j_call: TRBJ2-1; clone_size: .; d_call: .; cdr3_nt: TGTGCCAGCGCAAATTCCCGGGACCGGCACTACAATGAGCAGTTCTTC; cdr3_aa: CASANSRDRHYNEQFF
v_call: TRBV6-4; j_call: TRBJ1-2; clone_size: .; d_call: .; cdr3_nt: TGTGCCAGCAGTGACGAGGGATCGGACGGCTACACCTTC; cdr3_aa: CASSDEGSDGYTF